Following are 10 T cell receptor beta chains from one sample sequenced in a study of blood T cell repertoires in COVID-19. Data came from immunoSEQ multiplex PCR; TCRdb stores just in-frame clones and leaves some out. The sample yields around 200,000 clones, roughly 89% seen once. Sequencing used PBMCs or T cells enriched from blood (not recorded which). These receptors came from a woman in her thirties or forties with acute COVID-19.

This clone was detected only once. The gene calls are TRBV5-1 and TRBJ2-3, with D perhaps TRBD1 (6 bases). Trimming took off 4 bases at V and 7 bases at J, with 22 bases between the two ends. CDR3 length: 16 amino acids. Germline V CDR1 and CDR2: SGHRS, YFSETQ. The CDR3 sequence is CASSQKTGLSTNTQYF. The CDR3 bases are TGCGCCAGCAGCCAGAAGACAGGACTGAGCACGAATACGCAGTATTTT.

V usage is TRBV2 and J usage is TRBJ2-3, with a tentative D call TRBD1 (5 bases). CDR3 length equals 17 residues. V dropped 3 bases and J dropped 3 bases, with 19 bases sitting between them. The V gene's germline CDR1 is SNHLY and CDR2 FYNNEI. The CDR3 loop is CASSEDIRLTVTDTQYF. The CDR3 region has the DNA TGTGCCAGCAGTGAGGACATTCGGCTAACCGTGACAGATACGCAGTATTTT.

The chain employs TRBV5-1 and TRBJ2-7; 7 nucleotides agree with TRBD1. Germline-derived CDR1 and CDR2 are SGHRS and YFSETQ. The CDR3 is 14 amino acids. V lost 4 bases to trimming and J lost 2 bases; unmatched junction nucleotides: 6. The CDR3 region is CASSPKGATYEQYF. The CDR3 coding sequence is TGCGCCAGCAGCCCTAAGGGGGCCACCTACGAGCAGTACTTC.

The V and J genes are TRBV25-1 and TRBJ2-3; 11 positions match TRBD2. Germline V gives CDR1 MGHDK, CDR2 SYGVNS. The CDR3 is made up of 15 amino acids. The V gene end was trimmed by 8 bases and the J gene end by 2 bases; junction bases not matched to a gene: 6. The CDR3 nucleotides read TGTGCCAGCGCTGAGACTAGCGGGAACACAGATACGCAGTATTTT. It encodes CASAETSGNTDTQYF. Full variable domain (remainder filled in from reference TRBV25-1 and TRBJ2-3): EADIYQTPRYLVIGTGKKITLECSQTMGHDKMYWYQQDPGMELHLIHYSYGVNSTEKGDLSSESTVSRIRTEHFPLTLESARPSHTSQYLCASAETSGNTDTQYFGPGTRLTVL.

This clone was seen only once. The chain carries TRBV7-9 and TRBJ1-1, with D possibly being TRBD1 (6 bases). Germline V gene data show CDR1 as SEHNR and CDR2 as FQNEAQ (reference sequence). The CDR3 contains 15 residues. V was trimmed by 3 bases and J by 3 bases, leaving 14 bases between them. CDR3 in amino acids: CASSLGHVFDTEAFF. For the CDR3, the DNA is TGTGCCAGCAGCTTGGGACATGTTTTTGACACTGAAGCTTTCTTT.

The chain links TRBV28 to TRBJ2-3; TRBD2 aligns across 10 bases. V was pared by 5 bases and J by 2 bases, with 10 bases of the junction left unmatched. Per the germline V gene, CDR1 is MDHEN and CDR2 is SYDVKM. This CDR3 contains 17 residues. CDR3 DNA: TGTGCCAGCAGTCCACCGCTAGCGGGGGCCCCCACAGATACGCAGTATTTT. Its translation: CASSPPLAGAPTDTQYF.

The rearrangement uses TRBV4-1 and TRBJ1-1, with D tentatively TRBD1 (6 bases). Germline-derived CDR1 and CDR2 are MGHRA and YSYEKL. Trimming shortened V by 6 bases and J by 0 bases, and 20 bases separated the two germline ends. This CDR3 is 17 amino acids long. The CDR3 region has the DNA TGCGCCAGCAGTGCTGACAGGCGACTAATGCTGAACACTGAAGCTTTCTTT. Amino acid sequence: CASSADRRLMLNTEAFF.

The V gene is TRBV13, the J gene TRBJ2-3, with 8 positions matching TRBD1. CDR3 size: 15 residues. The germline gives CDR1 PRHDT, CDR2 FYEKMQ (reference sequence). The V and J ends lost 8 bases and 11 bases, in that order; junction bases with no gene match: 18. CDR3 sequence: CASSTGQDTLGLQYF. CDR3 in DNA: TGTGCCAGCTCCACGGGACAGGACACGCTAGGACTGCAGTATTTT.

The J gene is TRBJ1-6, the V gene TRBV28, with D unclear. Trimming left V 7 bases short and J 1 base short, with 11 bases between. Germline CDR1 and CDR2: MDHEN and SYDVKM. The CDR3 has 15 residues. As DNA, the CDR3 is TGTGCCAGCACCTTCGGGTCATCCTATAATTCACCCCTCCACTTT. This codes for CASTFGSSYNSPLHF.

V gene TRBV4-3 combines with J gene TRBJ1-1; perhaps TRBD1 as D (5 bases). The ends were cut back, 0 bases at V and 4 bases at J, with 12 bases in the middle. CDR3 length equals 15 residues. The germline gives CDR1 LGHNA, CDR2 YSLEER. In nucleotides, the CDR3 is TGCGCCAGCAGCCAAGAAAGGGGAATGGGCACTGAAGCTTTCTTT. Protein product: CASSQERGMGTEAFF.